The 26 T cell receptor beta chains reported below all come from one sample, sequenced in a study of T cell repertoires and HLA-DP antigens. Profiled with immunoSEQ multiplex PCR; TCRdb holds only in-frame clones, not every one. Of approximately 110,000 clones in the sample, almost 95% were seen once. These TCRs are of unknown antigen specificity. The source material was CD4+ T cells from PBMCs. The origin of the receptors is a woman younger than 30 in good health and CMV-seronegative.

Note on this clone: Other DNA sequences of this sample code for an identical CDR3. The chain couples TRBV19 to TRBJ1-5; 8 nucleotides agree with TRBD1. Per germline, CDR1 LNHDA and CDR2 SQIVND (reference sequence). The CDR3 runs 15 residues. The V and J ends lost 3 bases and 1 base, in that order; junction bases with no gene match: 2. CDR3 amino acids: CASSIGQGSNQPQHF. Here the CDR3 DNA reads TGTGCCAGTAGTATCGGACAGGGAAGCAATCAGCCCCAGCATTTT. Full variable domain (outside the CDR3, taken from reference TRBV19 and TRBJ1-5): DGGITQSPKYLFRKEGQNVTLSCEQNLNHDAMYWYRQDPGQGLRLIYYSQIVNDFQKGDIAEGYSVSREKKESFPLTVTSAQKNPTAFYLCASSIGQGSNQPQHFGDGTRLSIL.

The chain couples TRBV5-4 to TRBJ2-3, with TRBD2 as a possible D gene (6 bases). CDR1 and CDR2 from the germline V gene are SGHNT and YYREEE (reference sequence). The CDR3 extends over 15 amino acids. Trimming cost V 0 bases and J 4 bases, with 12 bases left between them. Here the CDR3 reads CASSLVGRDADTQYF. The CDR3 DNA reads TGTGCCAGCAGCTTGGTGGGGCGGGATGCAGATACGCAGTATTTT.

The chain uses TRBV23-1 and TRBJ1-5; the match to TRBD1 covers 9 bases. TRBV23-1 is treated as an ORF (open reading frame) with a function not yet certain. The length of the CDR3 is 16 residues. V shed 6 bases, J shed 7 bases, and the junction held 13 bases outside the gene matches. CDR3 sequence reads: CASSLKRQGVRQPQHF. CDR3 nucleotide sequence: TGCGCCAGCAGCCTAAAGCGACAGGGGGTCCGGCAGCCCCAGCATTTT.

The gene calls are TRBV5-4 and TRBJ1-4; D ambiguous. The germline V gene encodes CDR1 SGHNT and CDR2 YYREEE (reference sequence). V lost 0 bases and J 11 bases, leaving 11 bases between the germline ends. The CDR3 runs to 13 residues. CDR3 in DNA: TGTGCCAGCAGCTTGGAGTTGGTAGGGAAACTGTTTTTT. Its protein product is CASSLELVGKLFF. Combining the CDR3 with reference TRBV5-4 and TRBJ1-4 gives the whole variable domain ETGVTQSPTHLIKTRGQQVTLRCSSQSGHNTVSWYQQALGQGPQFIFQYYREEENGRGNFPPRFSGLQFPNYSSELNVNALELDDSALYLCASSLELVGKLFFGSGTQLSVL.

The chain carries TRBV7-2 and TRBJ1-2, with a possible D match to TRBD1 (5 bases). The germline gives CDR1 SGHTA, CDR2 FQGNSA. The V end was cut by 0 bases, the J end by 6 bases, with 17 bases between. The CDR3 consists of 16 residues. CDR3 residues: CASSLAQGGFVDGYTF. The CDR3 region has the DNA TGTGCCAGCAGCTTAGCGCAGGGAGGGTTCGTGGATGGCTACACCTTC.

The chain has TRBV5-4 and TRBJ1-2; unclear D gene. The CDR3 consists of 13 residues. V was clipped by 9 bases and J by 8 bases, with 20 bases between them. Germline V lookup: CDR1 SGHNT, CDR2 YYREEE (reference sequence). Here the CDR3 DNA reads TGTGCCACCAAGATTTCGATCGGGGTGGGCTACACCTTC. This gives the protein CATKISIGVGYTF.

This chain links TRBV7-8 with TRBJ2-7; no reliable D call. The CDR3 has 15 residues. The V gene lost 0 bases and the J gene lost 4 bases, with 13 bases spanning the gap. Germline lookup yields CDR1 SGHVS and CDR2 FQNEAQ. CDR3 protein: CASSLAPQAVYEQYF. CDR3 DNA sequence: TGTGCCAGCAGCTTAGCGCCCCAGGCTGTGTACGAGCAGTACTTC.

The chain is built from TRBV6-1 and TRBJ2-7; D may correspond to TRBD1 or TRBD2 (5 bases each). V lost 6 bases and J lost 4, with 16 bases in between. The CDR3 is 14 amino acids. The germline V gene has CDR1 MNHNS and CDR2 SASEGT. The DNA for the CDR3 is TGTGCCAGCAGGGTGGGACCGGGCCTTTACGAGCAGTACTTC. Amino acids: CASRVGPGLYEQYF.

CDR3 residues: CASSKPLLAPETQYF. The DNA for the CDR3 is TGTGCCAGCAGCAAACCCTTACTAGCTCCGGAGACCCAGTACTTC. The chain recombines TRBV21-1 with TRBJ2-5; the table gives TRBD2 as D, unverified against the DNA. TRBV21-1 is noted as a pseudogene. CDR3 size: 15 residues.

The gene calls are TRBV6-5 and TRBJ2-1; TRBD2 matches at 8 bases. In germline, CDR1 is MNHEY, CDR2 SVGAGI. V was pared by 6 bases and J by 4 bases, with 8 bases of the junction left unmatched. CDR3 length: 15 residues. The chain's CDR3 is CASRNGGAGYNEQFF. The CDR3 bases are TGTGCCAGCAGAAACGGGGGGGCCGGATACAATGAGCAGTTCTTC.

CDR3 sequence: CASSIDRKDQPQHF. DNA of the CDR3: TGTGCCAGTAGTATAGATCGAAAAGATCAGCCCCAGCATTTT. V gene TRBV19 combines with J gene TRBJ1-5; unclear D gene. Germline V gene sequence: CDR1 LNHDA, CDR2 SQIVND (reference sequence). Trimming took 0 bases from V and 5 from J, leaving 8 bases between them. The CDR3 is made up of 14 amino acids.

This chain links TRBV7-9 with TRBJ1-6, with 7 positions matching TRBD1. This CDR3 is 17 amino acids long. V was pared by 2 bases and J by 9 bases, with 13 bases of the junction left unmatched. Germline V gene sequence: CDR1 SEHNR, CDR2 FQNEAQ (reference sequence). The CDR3 region has the DNA TGTGCCAGCAGCTTAACAAGAAACAGGGGAGGAGGTTCACCCCTCCACTTT. Translation gives CASSLTRNRGGGSPLHF.

This clone was seen a single time. The chain carries TRBV7-2 and TRBJ2-7; 8 bases are a match to TRBD2. The length of the CDR3 is 14 residues. The ends lost 5 bases at V and 2 bases at J; junction bases unmatched: 5. Germline V gene lookup returns CDR1 SGHTA and CDR2 FQGNSA. Here the CDR3 reads CASSLGLGTYEQYV. As DNA, the CDR3 is TGTGCCAGCAGCCTGGGACTAGGTACCTACGAGCAGTACGTC.

The chain links TRBV5-4 to TRBJ2-2, with a possible D match to TRBD1 (7 bases). CDR1 is SGHNT, CDR2 YYREEE, per germline (reference sequence). The length of the CDR3 is 17 residues. V was clipped by 2 bases and J by 1 base, with 15 bases between them. CDR3 in DNA: TGTGCCAGCAGCTTCGGAGGGGGCAAAGGGAACACCGGGGAGCTGTTTTTT. Translation gives CASSFGGGKGNTGELFF.

This clone has only a few counts. The CDR3 DNA reads as TGCAGCGTGGGGGGACAGGGGGTCACTGAAGCTTTCTTT. It codes for CSVGGQGVTEAFF. This chain uses TRBV29-1 with TRBJ1-1; the match to TRBD1 covers 11 bases. The CDR3 has 13 residues. With V trimmed by 6 bases and J by 4 bases, 4 bases remained unmatched. The germline V gene encodes CDR1 SQVTM and CDR2 ANQGSEA.

This chain connects TRBV5-1 to TRBJ1-3; D gene ambiguous. Germline V gene lookup returns CDR1 SGHRS and CDR2 YFSETQ. Trimming took 6 bases from V and 0 from J, leaving 10 bases between them. CDR3 length: 14 residues. For the CDR3, the DNA is TGCGCCAGCAACGCAGGAAACTCTGGAAACACCATATATTTT. Amino acid sequence: CASNAGNSGNTIYF.

The chain links TRBV14 to TRBJ2-5, with D uncertain. Trimming took 1 base from V and 3 from J, leaving 21 bases between them. Germline V gene lookup returns CDR1 SGHDN and CDR2 FVKESK. The length of the CDR3 is 18 residues. The CDR3 loop is CASSQARNANYPKETQYF. DNA for the CDR3: TGTGCCAGCAGCCAAGCCCGCAATGCGAATTACCCAAAAGAGACCCAGTACTTC.

The V call is TRBV19, the J call TRBJ2-2; D ambiguous. The V gene's germline CDR1 is LNHDA and CDR2 SQIVND (reference sequence). The CDR3 extends over 15 amino acids. V was trimmed by 0 bases and J by 0 bases, leaving 5 bases between them. CDR3 coding DNA: TGTGCCAGTAGTATAGATGGTCCGAACACCGGGGAGCTGTTTTTT. Protein: CASSIDGPNTGELFF.

The CDR3 loop is CASSPPGKNTGELFF. Written as DNA, the CDR3 is TGTGCCAGCAGCCCCCCCGGGAAGAACACCGGGGAGCTGTTTTTT. V gene TRBV7-3 combines with J gene TRBJ2-2; TRBD2 might be the D (5 bases). With 5 bases removed from V and 1 base from J, the gap between germline ends came to 11 bases. The CDR3 loop spans 15 amino acids. Germline assignment: CDR1 SGHTA and CDR2 FQGTGA.

The chain links TRBV6-5 to TRBJ2-3; TRBD1 might be the D (6 bases). The length of the CDR3 is 15 residues. Germline CDR1 MNHEY, CDR2 SVGAGI. The ends were cut back, 6 bases at V and 5 bases at J, with 18 bases in the middle. As DNA, the CDR3 is TGTGCCAGCAGCTCAGCCGGGACATCCAGAGATACGCAGTATTTT. Its translation is CASSSAGTSRDTQYF.

This rearrangement joins TRBV2 to TRBJ2-5; D gene unclear. Germline V lookup: CDR1 SNHLY, CDR2 FYNNEI. The CDR3 extends over 13 amino acids. With 4 bases removed from V and 9 bases from J, the gap between germline ends came to 15 bases. CDR3 sequence reads: CASSGTPPAAQYF. The CDR3 DNA is TGTGCCAGCAGTGGAACCCCGCCTGCGGCCCAGTACTTC.

This clone has just one count. This sequence joins TRBV9 and TRBJ2-2; the D gene is possibly TRBD1 (6 bases). Trimming stripped 0 bases from V and 5 bases from J, with 11 bases between. This CDR3 contains 15 residues. Germline CDR1 is SGDLS and CDR2 is YYNGEE. CDR3 sequence: CASSVDSGATGELFF. The CDR3 nucleotides are TGTGCCAGCAGCGTAGATTCAGGGGCGACCGGGGAGCTGTTTTTT. The entire variable domain, with the rest obtained from reference TRBV9 and TRBJ2-2, is as follows: DSGVTQTPKHLITATGQRVTLRCSPRSGDLSVYWYQQSLDQGLQFLIQYYNGEERAKGNILERFSAQQFPDLHSELNLSSLELGDSALYFCASSVDSGATGELFFGEGSRLTVL.

The chain is built from TRBV19 and TRBJ2-4, with 8 bases fitting TRBD2. The CDR3 totals 24 residues. With 4 bases clipped from V and 1 base from J, the junction kept 30 bases outside the gene matches. Germline CDR1 reads LNHDA; CDR2 reads SQIVND (reference sequence). CDR3 sequence: CASSNIGPGHFKAGGKFAKNIQYF. The CDR3 DNA is TGTGCCAGTAGTAATATCGGGCCGGGACACTTCAAGGCGGGGGGAAAGTTCGCCAAAAACATTCAGTACTTC.

CDR3 in amino acids: CASSDRGVGTDTQYF. The CDR3 DNA reads TGTGCCAGCAGTGATCGGGGGGTAGGAACGGATACGCAGTATTTT. V gene TRBV6-4 combines with J gene TRBJ2-3; TRBD2 agrees at 7 bases. Germline V gene lookup returns CDR1 MRHNA and CDR2 SNTAGT. The junction had 9 bases not matched to a gene; V was cut back by 3 bases and J by 6 bases. The CDR3 is 15 amino acids.

The rearrangement uses TRBV7-2 and TRBJ1-6; perhaps TRBD1 as D (5 bases). The ends were cut back, 1 base at V and 4 bases at J, with 8 bases in the middle. The CDR3 runs to 15 residues. Germline V lookup: CDR1 SGHTA, CDR2 FQGNSA. The CDR3 DNA follows: TGTGCCAGCAGCTTAGGACAGAATTATAATTCACCCCTCCACTTT. Amino acid sequence: CASSLGQNYNSPLHF. Combining the CDR3 with reference TRBV7-2 and TRBJ1-6 gives the whole variable domain GAGVSQSPSNKVTEKGKDVELRCDPISGHTALYWYRQSLGQGLEFLIYFQGNSAPDKSGLPSDRFSAERTGGSVSTLTIQRTQQEDSAVYLCASSLGQNYNSPLHFGNGTRLTVT.

V is TRBV27 and J is TRBJ2-2; D unclear. Trimming took 5 bases from V and 6 from J, leaving 19 bases between them. This CDR3 is built from 16 residues. The V gene's germline CDR1 is MNHEY and CDR2 SMNVEV (reference sequence). CDR3 DNA sequence: TGTGCCAGCAGTCCTGCCCGGGTCAAGGTAGCCGGGGAGCTGTTTTTT. Its protein is CASSPARVKVAGELFF.